This T cell receptor beta chain was observed in a study of response to subunit inactivated influenza vaccine. This clonotype has just a few counts. TCRdb ran MiXCR on the RT-PCR reads and lists one entry per CDR3 protein. The table lists roughly 710,000 distinct CDR3 sequences, 14% of them singletons. This sample comprised PBMCs from blood, obtained around 14 days before vaccination. This clonotype originated in a man aged 50-59 years who received an inactivated influenza vaccine.

The CDR3 region has the DNA TGTGCCAGCAGCCAAGATCCCGGACAGCACGGGGAGACCCAGTACTTC. Encoded protein: CASSQDPGQHGETQYF. The rearrangement links TRBV4-2 to TRBJ2-5; D might be TRBD1 (6 bases). Deletions cut 0 bases from V and 5 bases from J, with 16 bases between. The germline CDR1 and CDR2 sequences are LGHNA and YNFKEQ. This CDR3 is 16 amino acids long.